Described below is a single TCR beta chain sequence and its context. The antigen it recognizes is unknown. No base quality values were provided; no much bigger clone lies one nucleotide off. This specimen comes from a study of cytomegalovirus exposure and HLA in healthy donors (dated by TCRdb to about 2017). Study-level background: An earlier analysis of approximately 600 of the donors reported 250 to 300 Gb of sequence data and more than 90 million unique TCR beta sequences from 150 million to 200 million T cells. Rather than drawing on any new phenotypic data, the later analysis identified candidate immune exposures from TCR beta sequences and the way those sequences occurred across donors. To predict cytomegalovirus infection status, the study brought together high-throughput TCR immunosequencing, statistical association of individual TCRs with disease status, and machine learning. Among a few hundred genotyped donors of the cohort, an average of approximately 240,000 unique TCR beta nucleotide sequences were sequenced per donor, roughly a sixth of them non-productive. Using immunosequencing, the study profiled T cell repertoires from some 670 subjects and related those repertoires to cytomegalovirus serostatus. Genome-wide SNP genotypes for about three fifths of the roughly 700 donors were used in a later genetic analysis, which treated that subset as a discovery cohort. HLA typing included class I and class II loci at four-digit resolution. Donor age, sex, ethnicity and CMV serostatus were compiled together with the repertoire data. All discovery cohort repertoires had been generated on a single sequencing platform. The study was designed to test whether signatures of past pathogen exposure could be identified by cataloging public T cell receptors. An earlier analysis of 587 of the donors used high-throughput TCR beta sequencing to judge whether each TCR beta V gene segment behaved as functional or pseudogenic. Typing coverage varied by locus: roughly 620-640 donors for A, B, C, DRB1 and DQB1; roughly 500 for DQA1; approximately 610 for DPA1; roughly 450 for DPB1. An early release covering some 640 HLA-typed donors comprised about 300 gigabases of sequencing data and approximately 80 million unique TCR sequences. In a later analysis, previously published TCR beta repertoires from about 670 donors were re-analyzed and high-resolution HLA genotyping was added so that TCR occurrence patterns could be studied. A handful of DR-DQ haplotypes were treated as single units for association and clustering because of strong linkage in the cohort. Along with the roughly 670-subject first cohort, a separate validation cohort of more than 90 different subjects was used. Among the roughly 390 genotyped donors, around 81% belonged to the genetic ancestry cluster associated with self-reported Caucasian donors.

The germline V gene (reference sequence) supplies CDR1 MNHEY and CDR2 SMNVEV. The CDR3 has 13 amino acids, counting the end cysteine and phenylalanine. Here the CDR3 DNA is all that survives: 39 bases in frame from base 1. The method was the immunoSEQ multiplex PCR assay. For the multiplex PCR, a mixture combining 60 forward primers for TCR Vbeta segments and 13 reverse primers for TCR Jbeta segments was used. The CDR3 region of rearranged TCR beta genes was amplified from genomic DNA by a multiplex PCR assay. The Illumina HiSeq System was used to sequence the amplified TCR beta libraries as 87-base-pair reads. The study's processing was this. A later analysis counted approximately 76 million unique TCR beta chains across the 666 repertoires, and about 10 million of these chains were shared by at least two donors. Raw reads were error-corrected and collapsed into unique sequences by a nearest-neighbor algorithm in which closely related sequences were merged to remove PCR and sequencing errors. To assign V, D and J gene segments, CDR3 sequences were aligned to IMGT reference sequences. For a sequence to be retained, a match of at least six nucleotides was required to both a V gene segment and a J gene segment. Rearrangements were classified as productive when the CDR3 lacked stop codons and remained in frame with V and J, and all other rearrangements were classified as non-productive. Following IMGT convention, CDR3 was defined as the stretch from the second conserved V-encoded cysteine to the conserved J-encoded phenylalanine. The earlier analysis of a few hundred of the donors excluded sequences that lacked an unambiguous match to a single V gene segment. In an earlier analysis of a few hundred of the donors, a V segment was called functional when productive rearrangements were above 56.7%, and segregating when the standard deviation between donors exceeded 5%. A statistical classification framework was built for diagnosing cytomegalovirus status from the catalog of TCR beta chain sequences. A later analysis assigned V and J genes by comparing TCR nucleotide sequences with IMGT/GENE-DB human TR gene sequences. A later analysis assigned CDR3 sequences and most-parsimonious VDJ recombination scenarios with the TCRdist pipeline. A later analysis defined each TCR beta chain by its CDR3 amino acid sequence plus V-gene family, and excluded reads lacking a unique V-gene family. To address suspected cross-contamination and a sequencing artifact, a later analysis removed roughly 580 highly shared, low-generation-probability nucleotide sequences. In a later analysis, a clonal expansion index for each public chain was calculated from normalized within-repertoire ranks of inferred template counts. In a later analysis, generation probabilities were computed with a VDJ recombination model fitted to out-of-frame rearrangements, and the resulting probabilities were checked against IGoR. In a later analysis, hypergeometric tests were used to score TCR-TCR, TCR-HLA and TCR-CMV co-occurrence, with a repertoire-size bias correction applied to TCR pairs. A later analysis estimated false discovery rates by permuting HLA or CMV assignments 20 times. In a later analysis, co-occurring TCRs were grouped with DBSCAN, and TCRdist sequence similarity was added when clustering was performed within HLA-allele-positive subsets. Repertoires with fewer than 30,000 or more than 120,000 public chains were left out of co-occurrence clustering, as were several repertoires with anomalous nucleotide sharing. As stored in TCRdb, this immuneACCESS dataset retains in-frame rearrangements with V and J assigned. A fraction of the clones does not appear; measured against another copy, unresolved V genes explain less than half of the discrepancy, and the remainder lacks a known reason. V, J and clone size reflect that table, while D and trimming were determined from the DNA. The sample includes 75,000 to 100,000 clones, with around 75% observed a single time. The ten largest make up over 9.5% of the sample.

The paper as a whole reports these results and caveats: Because counts were too low, fewer than 20 rarely observed V segments, including chromosome 9 orphons, were excluded from the earlier analysis of around 640 of the donors. An earlier analysis of some 560 of the donors showed that most TCR beta V segments appeared in productive rearrangements either about 87% or about 30% of the time, which broadly matched IMGT annotations. Compared with equally common non-associated chains, HLA-associated TCR beta chains in a later analysis were more clonally expanded and had lower generation probabilities. When HLA alleles, especially DR and DQ, strongly co-occurred, TCR associations were difficult to assign to individual alleles. Only TCR beta chains were sequenced in this cohort, and the absence of alpha or paired-chain data limited detectable features. According to the authors, the approach could potentially be generalized to other disease states and immunological phenotypes. Several of the top co-occurrence clusters appeared to be linked to parvovirus B19, influenza, CMV and Epstein-Barr virus, according to a later analysis. Some IMGT-functional V segments, including TRBV6-2 and TRBV6-3, could not be distinguished by the 87-base-pair reads and were therefore excluded. Correlated functional status among segregating V segments might reflect linkage disequilibrium, but an unknown experimental factor could not be ruled out. A later genetic analysis reported fewer N-insertions in productive TCRs among donors in an Asian-associated ancestry cluster than the roughly 620-donor mean. In a later genetic analysis, a missense DCLRE1C variant was associated with V-gene and J-gene trimming of TCR beta chains, and the association was replicated in an independent cohort. At a false discovery rate of 0.05, a later analysis linked about 16,000 TCR beta sequences to specific HLA alleles. Presence/absence analyses assumed roughly uniform sequencing depth across donors, an assumption that may not hold. In both the original and validation cohorts, the classifier was reported to diagnose cytomegalovirus status with high specificity and sensitivity. According to a later analysis, TCR association rates differed among HLA loci, with DRB1 alleles showing the most associated TCRs and HLA-C alleles showing the fewest. A group of highly shared sequence variants was considered likely to be a technical artifact of the sequencing pipeline. Because HLA typing was unavailable for some donors at each locus, only the typed subset was used in association tests. A total of 164 TCR beta chains were listed by the study as associated with cytomegalovirus. The only immune exposure information available for the cohort was CMV serostatus. In vitro tests confirmed that three of the cytomegalovirus-associated TCR beta chains recognize cytomegalovirus antigens. A further reported finding was that TCR beta sequences accurately predicted the HLA-A and HLA-B alleles for most subjects in the first cohort. Across donors, most TCR sequences were observed very rarely, whereas some public TCRs were present in many individuals. A later analysis found that most CMV-associated TCR beta chains appeared HLA-restricted, with HLA associations seemingly driven largely by CMV exposure.

The cohort consisted of 650 to 700 healthy bone marrow donors. At the time of sampling, every cohort member was nominally healthy, though immune exposures that went unrecorded were likely present. The donor tested CMV seropositive, placing the donor among the 289 seropositive members of the cohort. A peripheral blood sample was collected from each donor, and TCR beta sequencing was performed on peripheral blood mononuclear cells. The Qiagen DNeasy Blood Extraction Kit was used to extract genomic DNA from the blood cell samples. The rearrangement joined TRBV27 to TRBJ2-5; the D gene is perhaps TRBD1, on 6 matching bases. The closer fit of TRBJ2-7 to the DNA end suggests the J call may be wrong. The receptor's source is a man aged 18 to 29 in good health and CMV-seropositive. Sequenced material: PBMCs. The CDR3 sequence is CASSYRETYEQYF. The nucleotides are TGTGCCAGCAGTTACAGGGAAACCTACGAGCAGTACTTC.